Listed here is a single TCR beta chain. From its re-call of the 5' RACE reads, TCRdb lists each CDR3 protein once, without DNA. This sample's table has 250,000 to 300,000 distinct CDR3 sequences. There are 15 residues in the CDR3. Germline CDR1 and CDR2: LGHNA and YNFKEQ. This entry comes from a study of T cells expressing NK-cell markers. About the research overall: Cells sorted as CD3+CD56+NKG2C+, CD3+CD56+NKG2C- and CD3+CD56-NKG2C+ T cells supplied the TCR beta repertoires.

The specimen sequenced was blood T cells: a sorted CD56 or NKG2C T cell subset, CD4+ or CD8+ T cells, or bulk PBMC T cells (not recorded which). The chain combines TRBV4-2 with TRBJ2-3. The sequence was obtained from a woman between 18 and 75 years old in good health. The CDR3 sequence is CASSQEQASTDTQYF.